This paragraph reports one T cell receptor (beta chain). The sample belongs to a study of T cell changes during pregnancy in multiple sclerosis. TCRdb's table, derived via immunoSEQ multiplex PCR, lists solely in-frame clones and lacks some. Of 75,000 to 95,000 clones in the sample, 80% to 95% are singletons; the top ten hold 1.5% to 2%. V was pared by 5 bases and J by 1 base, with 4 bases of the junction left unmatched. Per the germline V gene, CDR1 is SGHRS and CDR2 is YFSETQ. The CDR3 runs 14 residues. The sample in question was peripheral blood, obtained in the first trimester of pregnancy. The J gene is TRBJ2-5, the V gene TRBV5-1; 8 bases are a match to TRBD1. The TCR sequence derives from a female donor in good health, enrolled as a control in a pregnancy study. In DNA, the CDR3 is TGCGCCAGCAGTAGGACAGGGTCCCAAGAGACCCAGTACTTC. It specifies CASSRTGSQETQYF.